These T cell receptor beta chains were read from a single sample in a study of T cell responses to AZD1222 COVID-19 vaccine. Measured with immunoSEQ multiplex PCR; TCRdb has only the in-frame clones, and not every one. The table lists roughly 110,000 clones, 80% to 95% of them singletons. This specimen was peripheral blood, taken 28 days after the second AZD1222 dose. These receptors originate from an adult who received the AZD1222 COVID-19 vaccine. Both conserved end residues are part of each CDR3. The D gene is left open where the match is weak. A clone size is listed for some rows: how often the clone was seen (once, few, many), or a class if it is expanded.

J | D | size | V | DNA | CDR3
TRBJ2-1 | TRBD2 | . | TRBV18 | TGTGCCAGCTCACCGATTGGCAGGGAGGGTGAGCAGTTCTTC | CASSPIGREGEQFF
TRBJ2-3 | TRBD2 | once | TRBV4-1 | TGCGCCAGCAGCCAGGGCGGGGGAGATACGCAGTATTTT | CASSQGGGDTQYF
TRBJ1-2 | . | few | TRBV6-2/TRBV6-3 | TGTGCCAGCAGTTACGCCCTCTATGGCTACACCTTC | CASSYALYGYTF
TRBJ2-1 | . | . | TRBV24-1 | TGTGCCACCAGTGATTTCGGGACAACGTGGTTCTTC | CATSDFGTTWFF
TRBJ2-7 | . | . | TRBV29-1 | TGCAGCGTCCGGACCGGAGCCTACGAGCAGTACTTC | CSVRTGAYEQYF
TRBJ2-5 | TRBD2 | . | TRBV13 | TGTGCCAGCAGCACGGGACTAGCGGGGGTTGAGACCCAGTACTTC | CASSTGLAGVETQYF
TRBJ1-3 | . | few | TRBV5-4 | TGTGCCAGCAGCCGAACTTCGAGGACTGGAAACACCATATATTTT | CASSRTSRTGNTIYF
TRBJ1-2 | . | once | TRBV5-6 | TGTGCCAGCAGCCGGCAGCCTAACTATGGCTACACCTTC | CASSRQPNYGYTF
TRBJ1-5 | TRBD1 | . | TRBV28 | TGTGCCAGCAGTTTAATGGACAGGGGACCAAATCAGCCCCAGCATTTT | CASSLMDRGPNQPQHF
TRBJ1-4 | TRBD1 | . | TRBV28 | TGTGCCAGCACTACAGGGGGCTCGTACGAAAAACTGTTTTTT | CASTTGGSYEKLFF
TRBJ1-1 | TRBD1 | once | TRBV19 | TGTGCCAGTGGAAACCGAAGGGGGCTTACTGAAGCTTTCTTT | CASGNRRGLTEAFF
TRBJ1-1 | . | . | TRBV11-2 | TGTGCCAGCAGCTTAACAGGGAACACTGAAGCTTTCTTT | CASSLTGNTEAFF
TRBJ2-3 | TRBD2 | . | TRBV10-3 | TGTGCCATCAGTGGTAGGCGGACTAGCGAGTCCACAGATACGCAGTATTTT | CAISGRRTSESTDTQYF
TRBJ1-5 | . | . | TRBV10-2 | TGCGCCAGCAGTCGAGGAGGGTCGGGGATGAGTCAGCCCCAGCATTTT | CASSRGGSGMSQPQHF
TRBJ1-2 | TRBD1 | . | TRBV7-2 | TGTGCCAGCAGCTTAGTTGCAGGGGGCTACTATGGCTACACCTTC | CASSLVAGGYYGYTF
TRBJ1-1 | TRBD1 | . | TRBV15 | TGTGCCACCGGAGTGGGACAGGGGGCGGGAGCTTTCTTT | CATGVGQGAGAFF
TRBJ1-1 | . | . | TRBV19 | TGTGCCAGTAGTATAGATCTGGGGATATTGGACACTGAAGCTTTCTTT | CASSIDLGILDTEAFF
TRBJ2-1 | . | . | TRBV25-1 | TGTGCCAGCGCGATTTCGGTTGAGCAGTTCTTC | CASAISVEQFF
TRBJ2-7 | . | . | TRBV14 | TGTGCCAGCAGCCTTCCGGGACGGAGAACCTACGAGCAGTACTTC | CASSLPGRRTYEQYF
TRBJ2-1 | TRBD2 | few | TRBV4-2 | TGTGCCAGCAGCCAAGATGAGGGCGGGGGGGCAGGTGAGCAGTTCTTC | CASSQDEGGGAGEQFF
TRBJ2-7 | . | few | TRBV5-1 | TGCGCCAGCAGCTTGGAAGGGAACGAGCAGTACTTC | CASSLEGNEQYF
TRBJ2-7 | . | . | TRBV11-2 | TGTGCCAGCAGCCCAATGGGCAGATCGCTCTCCTACGAGCAGTACTTC | CASSPMGRSLSYEQYF
TRBJ1-1 | . | . | TRBV10-2 | TGCGCCAGCAGTGAGGTGGGGGAAGAAAACACTGAAGCTTTCTTT | CASSEVGEENTEAFF
TRBJ1-4 | . | . | TRBV3-1/TRBV3-2 | TGTGCCAGCAGCCAGAATATTGCAACTAATGAAAAACTGTTTTTT | CASSQNIATNEKLFF
TRBJ2-2 | . | . | TRBV28 | TGTGCCAGCAGTAAGGAATCCGGGGAGCTGTTTTTT | CASSKESGELFF
TRBJ2-7 | . | . | TRBV5-5 | TGTGCCAGCAGCTTGGCCCCAGGGACGTTCTACGAGCAGTACTTC | CASSLAPGTFYEQYF
TRBJ1-3 | . | few | TRBV4-1 | TGCGCCAGCAGCCAAGGTGCAGCGGCTGGAAACACCATATATTTT | CASSQGAAAGNTIYF
TRBJ2-1 | TRBD2 | . | TRBV9 | TGTGCCAGCAGTTCTGGGACTAGCGGTAATTCGGACCACTACAATGAGCAGTTCTTC | CASSSGTSGNSDHYNEQFF
TRBJ1-5 | . | . | TRBV18 | TGTGCCAGCTCACGTGGACAGCGCAATCAGCCCCAGCATTTT | CASSRGQRNQPQHF
TRBJ1-6 | . | . | TRBV10-3 | TGTGCCATCAGTGAGTCTGAACAGGGAACTTCACCCCTCCACTTT | CAISESEQGTSPLHF